A single sample is the source of the 26 T cell receptor beta chains below, sequenced in a study of post-analysis software for immune sequencing data. Whole-study results and caveats: Higher frequency in patients than in controls was seen for about five TRBV segments, with TRBV5-6, TRBV5-1 and TRBV20-1 among them.

No antigens are known for them. Carried by the TCR beta cDNA libraries were unique molecular identifiers. TCRdb reprocessed the PCR reads via MiXCR and lists one record per CDR3 protein. The sample holds approximately 570,000 distinct CDR3 sequences, roughly two fifths seen once. The sequenced sample consisted of blood. The receptors here all came from a girl aged 5-17 years with multiple sclerosis.

This clonotype showed up just a few times. The chain combines TRBV6-5 with TRBJ2-7; D is unclear. The germline gives CDR1 MNHEY, CDR2 SVGAGI. Trimming stripped 5 bases from V and 0 bases from J, with 11 bases between. This CDR3 has 14 residues. The CDR3 DNA follows: TGTGCCAGCAGTCTACTCCCTAACTCCTACGAGCAGTACTTC. The encoded protein is CASSLLPNSYEQYF.

The V and J genes are TRBV5-1 and TRBJ1-1; the D gene is possibly TRBD1 (5 bases). From germline, CDR1 is SGHRS and CDR2 YFSETQ. Trimming stripped 3 bases from V and 1 base from J, with 13 bases between. This CDR3 has 15 residues. The CDR3 loop is CASSSKDRGNTEAFF. The CDR3 DNA sequence: TGCGCCAGCAGCTCAAAAGATAGGGGGAACACTGAAGCTTTCTTT.

The genes are TRBV6-5 and TRBJ1-6; D is perhaps TRBD1 (5 bases). Per the germline V gene, CDR1 is MNHEY and CDR2 is SVGAGI. This CDR3 contains 16 residues. Trimming stripped 2 bases from V and 7 bases from J, with 15 bases between. The CDR3 is CASSYRAQGLNSPLHF. DNA for the CDR3: TGTGCCAGCAGTTACAGAGCCCAGGGATTAAATTCACCCCTCCACTTT.

This clonotype showed up just a few times. This chain joins TRBV9 and TRBJ1-2; no clear D. CDR3 length: 13 residues. Germline loops: CDR1 SGDLS, CDR2 YYNGEE. V lost 0 bases and J lost 0, with 3 bases in between. The CDR3 region has the DNA TGTGCCAGCAGCGTAGGCCCTAACTATGGCTACACCTTC. Translation gives CASSVGPNYGYTF.

This chain connects TRBV12-3 or TRBV12-4 to TRBJ2-6; maybe TRBD1 (5 bases). The CDR3 spans 14 residues. V was shortened by 10 bases and J by 0 bases, with 10 bases between the two germline ends. DNA of the CDR3: TGTGCCATCCTAGGGGACTCTGGGGCCAACGTCCTGACTTTC. Translated, it gives CAILGDSGANVLTF.

This clonotype was recorded many times. The chain carries TRBV7-2 and TRBJ2-1; D not certain. Germline loops: CDR1 SGHTA, CDR2 FQGNSA. This CDR3 has 16 amino acids. The germline V and J ends were trimmed by 1 base and 0 bases, with 10 bases remaining between them. The CDR3 here is CASSLEGFTSYNEQFF. CDR3 coding DNA: TGTGCCAGCAGCTTAGAAGGCTTTACCTCCTACAATGAGCAGTTCTTC.

This chain uses TRBV29-1 with TRBJ2-7; D gene uncertain. CDR1 is SQVTM and CDR2 is ANQGSEA in the germline V gene. The ends were cut back, 4 bases at V and 0 bases at J, with 4 bases in the middle. The CDR3 consists of 11 residues. CDR3 DNA: TGCAGCGTTGTGAACTCCTACGAGCAGTACTTC. Translating it yields CSVVNSYEQYF.

CDR3 sequence: CSARGSSYEQYF. CDR3 coding DNA: TGCAGTGCTAGGGGCAGTAGCTACGAGCAGTACTTC. The chain is built from TRBV20-1 and TRBJ2-7; D gene ambiguous. V lost 3 bases and J 3 bases, leaving 9 bases between the germline ends. This CDR3 has 12 amino acids. In germline, CDR1 is DFQATT, CDR2 SNEGSKA (reference sequence).

The chain joins TRBV7-9 to TRBJ1-2, with D unresolved. The V and J ends lost 5 bases and 6 bases respectively, with 13 bases between them. From germline, CDR1 is SEHNR and CDR2 FQNEAQ (reference sequence). The CDR3 runs to 13 residues. The CDR3 sequence: CASSGETLDGYTF. In DNA, the CDR3 is TGTGCCAGCAGCGGGGAAACCTTGGATGGCTACACCTTC.

The chain joins TRBV12-3 or TRBV12-4 to TRBJ1-2; TRBD1 matches 8 bases. With 6 bases clipped from V and 8 bases from J, the junction kept 8 bases outside the gene matches. The CDR3 contains 13 residues. CDR3: CASSLTGVRGYTF. In nucleotides, the CDR3 is TGTGCCAGCAGCCTGACAGGGGTACGAGGCTACACCTTC.

The J gene is TRBJ2-7, the V gene TRBV6-6; D perhaps matches TRBD1 (6 bases). The CDR3 is 17 amino acids. Per germline, CDR1 MNHNY and CDR2 SVGAGI (reference sequence). Trimming took 0 bases from V and 5 from J, leaving 20 bases between them. CDR3 in DNA: TGTGCCAGCAGTTACTCGGGGGCTACGAAACACCACCACGAGCAGTACTTC. Protein product: CASSYSGATKHHHEQYF.

The rearrangement joins TRBV20-1 to TRBJ2-7, with 8 bases matching TRBD2. The germline V gene encodes CDR1 DFQATT and CDR2 SNEGSKA (reference sequence). With 3 bases clipped from V and 2 bases from J, the junction kept 6 bases outside the gene matches. The CDR3 contains 14 residues. CDR3 protein: CSASQLADTYEQYF. The CDR3 DNA sequence: TGCAGTGCTAGTCAACTAGCGGATACCTACGAGCAGTACTTC.

This clonotype was seen once. V is TRBV12-3 or TRBV12-4 and J is TRBJ1-2; 8 positions agree with TRBD1. The CDR3 runs 16 residues. The V segment lost 6 bases and the J segment 8 bases; nucleotides outside the gene matches: 17. In nucleotides, the CDR3 is TGTGCCAGCAGCTCTAACGACAGGGGCGTTAGAGGGGGCTACACCTTC. Protein sequence: CASSSNDRGVRGGYTF.

This clonotype was counted many times. The chain combines TRBV7-8 with TRBJ2-5; possibly TRBD1 or TRBD2 for D (5 bases each). CDR1 and CDR2 from the germline V gene are SGHVS and FQNEAQ. V lost 5 bases and J 5 bases, leaving 21 bases between the germline ends. This CDR3 spans 16 amino acids. CDR3 sequence: CASSPPRDPRSETQYF. CDR3 sequence (DNA): TGTGCCAGCAGCCCGCCCCGGGACCCCAGGAGCGAGACCCAGTACTTC. Full variable domain (rest looked up from reference TRBV7-8 and TRBJ2-5): GAGVSQSPRYKVAKRGQDVALRCDPISGHVSLFWYQQALGQGPEFLTYFQNEAQLDKSGLPSDRFFAERPEGSVSTLKIQRTQQEDSAVYLCASSPPRDPRSETQYFGPGTRLLVL.

The chain combines TRBV10-3 with TRBJ2-3, with TRBD1 matching over 7 bases. The length of the CDR3 is 15 residues. After removal of 5 bases from V and 0 bases from J, the junction contained 5 bases not matched to a gene. CDR1 is ENHRY and CDR2 is SYGVKD in the germline V gene. The CDR3 sequence is CAISTTGRSTDTQYF. DNA for the CDR3: TGTGCCATCAGTACGACAGGGCGCAGCACAGATACGCAGTATTTT.

The V call is TRBV7-2, the J call TRBJ1-5; TRBD1 is a possible D gene (6 bases). Trimming stripped 4 bases from V and 0 bases from J, with 22 bases between. Germline loops: CDR1 SGHTA, CDR2 FQGNSA. The CDR3 spans 19 residues. The CDR3 region has the DNA TGTGCCAGCAGCTCAATGGGAGGGGGGGCGGCGTTTAGCAATCAGCCCCAGCATTTT. Translating it yields CASSSMGGGAAFSNQPQHF. The whole variable domain, remainder taken from reference TRBV7-2 and TRBJ1-5, is GAGVSQSPSNKVTEKGKDVELRCDPISGHTALYWYRQSLGQGLEFLIYFQGNSAPDKSGLPSDRFSAERTGGSVSTLTIQRTQQEDSAVYLCASSSMGGGAAFSNQPQHFGDGTRLSIL.

This clonotype has only a few counts. This chain connects TRBV29-1 to TRBJ2-7, with 11 bases that match TRBD2. The CDR3 sequence is 15 residues long. CDR1 and CDR2 (germline): SQVTM, ANQGSEA. With 0 bases clipped from V and 4 bases from J, the junction kept 5 bases outside the gene matches. The CDR3 loop is CSVEDQPSGRYEQYF. In DNA, the CDR3 is TGCAGCGTTGAAGATCAACCTAGCGGGAGGTACGAGCAGTACTTC.

V is TRBV12-3 or TRBV12-4 and J is TRBJ2-3; a weak D match, TRBD2 (6 bases). The CDR3 is 14 residues long. Trimming took off 8 bases at V and 1 base at J, with 13 bases between the two ends. In DNA form, the CDR3 reads TGTGCCAGCCGAAGGGACTGGCGCACAGATACGCAGTATTTT. Its protein product is CASRRDWRTDTQYF.

The CDR3 DNA reads TGTGCCAGTACCTACTCAAGCGGAGGTGAGCAGTTCTTC. The encoded protein is CASTYSSGGEQFF. This sequence joins TRBV19 and TRBJ2-1; D might be TRBD2 (5 bases). This CDR3 has 13 residues. The V and J ends lost 7 bases and 9 bases respectively, with 16 bases between them. In germline, CDR1 is LNHDA, CDR2 SQIVND (reference sequence).

This clonotype was detected only a few times. The gene calls are TRBV4-1 and TRBJ2-1; a weak D match, TRBD2 (6 bases). Trimming took 1 base from V and 14 from J, leaving 12 bases between them. The CDR3 consists of 12 residues. CDR1 MGHRA and CDR2 YSYEKL come from the germline V gene. The DNA of the CDR3 is TGCGCCAGCAGCCAAGGTCCGGGGGTCGAGTTCTTC. Protein sequence: CASSQGPGVEFF.

This clonotype was observed once. The CDR3 ends on some other residue instead of the conserved phenylalanine or tryptophan, so this is likely a read error. This chain links TRBV5-4 with TRBJ2-3, with 11 bases that match TRBD2. From germline, CDR1 is SGHNT and CDR2 YYREEE (reference sequence). V was clipped by 2 bases and J by 0 bases; unmatched bases: 5. The CDR3 sequence is 17 residues long. The CDR3 bases are TGTGCCAGCAGCTTAGGGACTAGCGGTTCTAGCACAGATACGCAGTATTTG. Protein: CASSLGTSGSSTDTQYL.

The chain links TRBV3-1 to TRBJ1-4; D is possibly TRBD1 (5 bases). CDR3 size: 13 residues. Germline V gene sequence: CDR1 LGHDT, CDR2 YNNKEL (reference sequence). V was shortened by 5 bases and J by 10 bases, with 14 bases between the two germline ends. The CDR3 coding sequence is TGTGCCAGCAGCTCGAGAGGGGCCGGAAAACTGTTTTTT. As protein: CASSSRGAGKLFF.

This clonotype has a handful of counts. The CDR3 DNA reads as TGCGCCAGCAGCTCCATGGGGGGGGGCGACTACAATGAGCAGTTCTTC. This sequence encodes CASSSMGGGDYNEQFF. This rearrangement joins TRBV5-1 to TRBJ2-1, with D possibly being TRBD2 (7 bases). V lost 3 bases and J 3 bases, leaving 16 bases between the germline ends. Germline-derived CDR1 and CDR2 are SGHRS and YFSETQ. The CDR3 loop spans 16 amino acids.

This clonotype is a singleton in its sample. The chain employs TRBV29-1 and TRBJ2-1, with TRBD2 matching 12 bases. Germline values: CDR1 SQVTM, CDR2 ANQGSEA. There are 13 residues in the CDR3. The J segment lost 7 bases and the V segment lost 7 bases, leaving 5 bases of the junction unmatched. The DNA for the CDR3 is TGCAGCGGGACTAGCGGGGTACGAAATGAGCAGTTCTTC. It specifies CSGTSGVRNEQFF.

CDR3 region: CASSPLGLAGRVGQFF. CDR3 DNA sequence: TGTGCCAGCAGCCCTCTCGGACTAGCGGGCAGGGTGGGGCAGTTCTTC. The rearrangement links TRBV6-5 to TRBJ2-1, with TRBD2 identical over 11 bases. Germline loops: CDR1 MNHEY, CDR2 SVGAGI. This CDR3 is 16 amino acids long. V was clipped by 6 bases and J by 12 bases; unmatched bases: 16.

This clonotype was observed a handful of times. The chain is built from TRBV12-3 or TRBV12-4 and TRBJ2-4; no definite D call. The length of the CDR3 is 13 residues. The V gene lost 6 bases and the J gene lost 7 bases, with 13 bases spanning the gap. The CDR3 here is CASSLLLGNIQYF. Here the CDR3 DNA reads TGTGCCAGCAGCCTCCTTTTGGGGAACATTCAGTACTTC.